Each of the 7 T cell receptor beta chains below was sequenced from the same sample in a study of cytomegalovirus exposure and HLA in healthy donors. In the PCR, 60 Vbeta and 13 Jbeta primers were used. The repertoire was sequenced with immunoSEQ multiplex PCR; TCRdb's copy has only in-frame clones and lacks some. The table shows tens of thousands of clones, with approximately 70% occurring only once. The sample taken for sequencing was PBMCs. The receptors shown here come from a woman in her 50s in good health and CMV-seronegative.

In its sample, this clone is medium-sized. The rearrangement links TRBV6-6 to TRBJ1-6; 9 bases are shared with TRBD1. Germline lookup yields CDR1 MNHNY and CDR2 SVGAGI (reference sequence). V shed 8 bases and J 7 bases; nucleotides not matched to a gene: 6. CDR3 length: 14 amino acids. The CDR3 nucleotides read TGTGCCAGCGGAAACGGACAGGGGAATTCACCCCTCCACTTT. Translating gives CASGNGQGNSPLHF.

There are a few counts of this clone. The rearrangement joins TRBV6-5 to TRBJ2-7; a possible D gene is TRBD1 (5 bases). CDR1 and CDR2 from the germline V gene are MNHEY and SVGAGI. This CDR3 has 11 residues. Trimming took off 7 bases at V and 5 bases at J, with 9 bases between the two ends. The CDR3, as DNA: TGTGCCAGCAAAAGGGGTAACGAGCAGTACTTC. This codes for CASKRGNEQYF.

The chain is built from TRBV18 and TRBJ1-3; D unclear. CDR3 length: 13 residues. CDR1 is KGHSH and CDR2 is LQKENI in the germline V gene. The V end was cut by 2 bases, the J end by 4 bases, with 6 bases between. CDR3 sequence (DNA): TGTGCCAGCTCACCAGCGGAAGGAAACACCATATATTTT. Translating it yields CASSPAEGNTIYF.

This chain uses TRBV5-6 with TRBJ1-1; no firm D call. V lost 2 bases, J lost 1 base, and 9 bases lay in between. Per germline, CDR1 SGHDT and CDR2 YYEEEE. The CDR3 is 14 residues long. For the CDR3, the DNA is TGTGCCAGCAGCTTCACCGGGAGGAACACTGAAGCTTTCTTT. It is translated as CASSFTGRNTEAFF.

CDR3 coding DNA: TGTGCCAGCCGGGACAGGGTTCAGCCCCAGCATTTT. It encodes CASRDRVQPQHF. The chain carries TRBV2 and TRBJ1-5; 9 bases line up with TRBD1. Germline CDR1 is SNHLY and CDR2 is FYNNEI. With V trimmed by 8 bases and J by 6 bases, 2 bases remained unmatched. The CDR3 sequence is 12 residues long.

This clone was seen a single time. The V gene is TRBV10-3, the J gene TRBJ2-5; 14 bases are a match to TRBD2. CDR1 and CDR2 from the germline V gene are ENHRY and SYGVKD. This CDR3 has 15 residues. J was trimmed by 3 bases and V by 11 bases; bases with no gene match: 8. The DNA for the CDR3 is TGTGCCGCCCAGTCGGGACTAGCGGGAGAAGAGACCCAGTACTTC. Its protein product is CAAQSGLAGEETQYF.

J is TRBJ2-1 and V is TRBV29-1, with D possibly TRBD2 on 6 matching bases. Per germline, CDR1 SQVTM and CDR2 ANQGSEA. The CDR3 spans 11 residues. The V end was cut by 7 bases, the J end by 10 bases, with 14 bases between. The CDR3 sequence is CSGRDEPEQFF. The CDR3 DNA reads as TGCAGCGGGAGGGATGAACCAGAGCAGTTCTTC.